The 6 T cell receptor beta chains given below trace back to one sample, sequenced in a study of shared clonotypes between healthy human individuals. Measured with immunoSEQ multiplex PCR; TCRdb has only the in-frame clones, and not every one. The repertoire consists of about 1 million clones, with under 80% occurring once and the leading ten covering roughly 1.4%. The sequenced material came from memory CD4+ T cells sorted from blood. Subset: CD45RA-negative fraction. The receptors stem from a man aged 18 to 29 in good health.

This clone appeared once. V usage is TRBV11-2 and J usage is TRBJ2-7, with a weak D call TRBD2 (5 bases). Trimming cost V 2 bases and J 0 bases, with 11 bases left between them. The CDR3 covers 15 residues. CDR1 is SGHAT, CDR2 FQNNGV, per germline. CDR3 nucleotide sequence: TGTGCCAGCAGCTTAAGCATAGGGAGCTCCTACGAGCAGTACTTC. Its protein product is CASSLSIGSSYEQYF. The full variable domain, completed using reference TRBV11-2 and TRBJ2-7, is EAGVAQSPRYKIIEKRQSVAFWCNPISGHATLYWYQQILGQGPKLLIQFQNNGVVDDSQLPKDRFSAERLKGVDSTLKIQPAKLEDSAVYLCASSLSIGSSYEQYFGPGTRLTVT.

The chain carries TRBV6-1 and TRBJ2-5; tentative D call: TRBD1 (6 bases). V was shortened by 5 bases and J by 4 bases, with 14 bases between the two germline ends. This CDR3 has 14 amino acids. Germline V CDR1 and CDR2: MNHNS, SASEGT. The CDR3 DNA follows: TGTGCCAGCAGTAAATCGACAGGTAGAGAGACCCAGTACTTC. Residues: CASSKSTGRETQYF.

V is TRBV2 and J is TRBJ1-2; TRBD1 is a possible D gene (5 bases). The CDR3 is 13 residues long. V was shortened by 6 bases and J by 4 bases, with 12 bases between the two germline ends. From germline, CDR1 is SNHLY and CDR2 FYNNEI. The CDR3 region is CASRGTGIYGYTF. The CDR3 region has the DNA TGTGCCAGCAGGGGGACGGGCATCTATGGCTACACCTTC.

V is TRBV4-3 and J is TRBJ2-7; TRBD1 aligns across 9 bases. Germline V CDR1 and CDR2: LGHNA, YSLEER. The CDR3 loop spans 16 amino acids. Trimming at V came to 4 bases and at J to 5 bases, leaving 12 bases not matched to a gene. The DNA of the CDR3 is TGCGCCAGCAGCCGTAGGATATGGGACAGGGTAAACGAGCAGTACTTC. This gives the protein CASSRRIWDRVNEQYF.

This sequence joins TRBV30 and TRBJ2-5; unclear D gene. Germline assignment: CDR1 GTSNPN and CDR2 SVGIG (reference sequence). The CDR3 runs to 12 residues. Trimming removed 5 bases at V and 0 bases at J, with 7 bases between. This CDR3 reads CAWGRDQETQYF. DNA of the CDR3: TGTGCCTGGGGCCGTGACCAAGAGACCCAGTACTTC.

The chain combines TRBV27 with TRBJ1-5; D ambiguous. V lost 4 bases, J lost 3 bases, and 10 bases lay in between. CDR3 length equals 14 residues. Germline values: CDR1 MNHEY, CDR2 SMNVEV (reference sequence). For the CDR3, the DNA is TGTGCCAGCAGTTATATAGGCCACAATCAGCCCCAGCATTTT. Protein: CASSYIGHNQPQHF.